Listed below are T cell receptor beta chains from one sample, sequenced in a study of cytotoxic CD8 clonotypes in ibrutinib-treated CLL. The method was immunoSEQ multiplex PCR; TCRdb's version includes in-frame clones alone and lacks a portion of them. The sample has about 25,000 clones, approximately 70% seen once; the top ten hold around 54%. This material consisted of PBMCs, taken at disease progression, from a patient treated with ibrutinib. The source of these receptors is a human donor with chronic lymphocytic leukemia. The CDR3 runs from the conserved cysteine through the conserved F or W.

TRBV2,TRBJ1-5,CASSEAEGIGQPQHF
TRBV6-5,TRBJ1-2,CATGLGEAYGYTF
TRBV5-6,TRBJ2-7,CASSLGQWQYF
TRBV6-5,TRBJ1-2,CASSRGTGVGYTF
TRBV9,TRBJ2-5,CASSVVTSPETQYF
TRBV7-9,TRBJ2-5,CASSLWEGRETQYF
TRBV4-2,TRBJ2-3,CASSQDSGGGAGGGDTQYF
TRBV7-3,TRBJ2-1,CASSPWGRGKDNEQFF
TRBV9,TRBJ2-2,CASSVDAGNTGELFF
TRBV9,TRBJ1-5,CASSAGGAGNQPQHF
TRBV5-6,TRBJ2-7,CASSKGQGVFIYEQYF
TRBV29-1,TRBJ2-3,CSVGDRFTDTQYF
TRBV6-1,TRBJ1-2,CASSERGDGTNYGYTF
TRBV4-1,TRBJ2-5,CASSQGGPQETQYF
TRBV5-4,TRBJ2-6,CASSLGQGAGANVLTF
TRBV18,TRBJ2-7,CASSPQTVSYSYEQYF
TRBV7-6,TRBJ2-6,CASSLGGLAGANVLTF
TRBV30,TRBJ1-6,CAWTSKRSPLHF
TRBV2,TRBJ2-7,CASSDFYEQYF
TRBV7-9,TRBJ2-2,CASSLGPGLTGELFF
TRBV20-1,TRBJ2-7,CSARHTYEQYF
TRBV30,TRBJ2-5,CAWKGLAGGETQYF
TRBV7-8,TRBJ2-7,CASSPLTGSNEQYF
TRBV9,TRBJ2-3,CASSPSDRETQYF
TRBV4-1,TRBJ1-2,CASSQGGADYGYTF
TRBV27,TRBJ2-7,CASSLRHASYEQYF
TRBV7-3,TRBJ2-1,CASSNRDRGNEQFF
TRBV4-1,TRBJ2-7,CASSHPGASYDEQYF
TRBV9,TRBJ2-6,CASSPWGGSGANVLTF
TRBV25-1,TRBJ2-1,CASGGRLNEQFF
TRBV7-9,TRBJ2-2,CASSRPGGELFF
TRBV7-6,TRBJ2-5,CASSAGTSGGSEYF
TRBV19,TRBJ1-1,CASCRDSLNTEAFF
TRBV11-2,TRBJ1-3,CASSLGHGGGNTIYF
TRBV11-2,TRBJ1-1,CASSLDRAHEAFF
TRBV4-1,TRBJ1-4,CASSQDGHNEKLFF
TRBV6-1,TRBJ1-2,CASSERAGANYGYTF
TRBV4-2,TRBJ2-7,CASSQDRGRDRAHEQYF
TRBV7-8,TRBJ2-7,CASSLAKGLIYEQYF
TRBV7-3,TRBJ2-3,CASSTDLTDTQYF
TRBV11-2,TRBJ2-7,CASSSPGAHLYEQYF